This T cell receptor beta chain stems from a study of Graves' ophthalmopathy and Graves' hyperthyroidism. On this clonotype itself: A much larger clone lies a single base off, so this may be a read error.

Germline V CDR1 and CDR2: SGDLS, YYNGEE. The CDR3 spans 12 residues. Amplification of the TCR beta CDR3 regions used RNA transcripts (as template). HTBI-primed first-round RT-PCR preceded second-round multiplex PCR. Via MiXCR, TCRdb re-called the multiplex PCR reads, giving one row per CDR3 protein. The table shows about 230,000 distinct CDR3 sequences, with around 42% occurring only once. The gene calls are TRBV9 and TRBJ1-3; D not resolved. Input material: peripheral blood. The clonotype was recovered from an adult man with Graves' ophthalmopathy. The CDR3 sequence: CASSPDGNNIYF. CDR3 coding DNA: TGTGCCAGCAGCCCGGATGGAAACAACATATATTTT.